One T cell receptor (beta chain) is described in this entry. In the original workflow: Quantification of nucleated cells was approximated via reference gene primer amplification. Profiling relied on immunoSEQ multiplex PCR, and the TCRdb table lists in-frame clones only, not all of them. V and J calls and clone size are as listed in that table; D and trimming were resolved from the DNA. The sample has 55,000 to 65,000 clones, less than 90% seen once. This CDR3 spans 16 amino acids. Germline V lookup: CDR1 LGHNT, CDR2 FRNRAP. J was trimmed by 5 bases and V by 1 base; bases with no gene match: 8. This specimen belongs to a study of blood T cell repertoires in COVID-19.

Sequenced input: peripheral blood. The TCR was taken from an elderly man in a cohort sampled during active COVID-19. The chain couples TRBV12-5 to TRBJ2-5; 9 positions agree with TRBD2. The CDR3 spells CASGLGLAEGKETQYF. CDR3 in DNA: TGTGCTAGTGGTTTGGGACTAGCGGAGGGGAAGGAGACCCAGTACTTC.